One and the same sample provided the 20 T cell receptor beta chains below, sequenced in a study of blood T cell repertoires in COVID-19. The method was immunoSEQ multiplex PCR; TCRdb's version includes in-frame clones alone and lacks a portion of them. The table lists 80,000 to 100,000 clones, approximately 80% of them singletons. Sequencing was carried out using peripheral blood. All receptors come from a human donor in a cohort sampled during active COVID-19.

The rearrangement links TRBV6-5 to TRBJ2-1; tentative D call: TRBD1 (5 bases). CDR3 length equals 14 residues. Germline loops: CDR1 MNHEY, CDR2 SVGAGI. V was clipped by 7 bases and J by 6 bases, with 16 bases between them. The CDR3 spells CASKWQGDINEQFF. In DNA form, the CDR3 reads TGTGCCAGCAAGTGGCAGGGCGATATCAATGAGCAGTTCTTC.

The chain carries TRBV27 and TRBJ1-1; D is unresolved. V was shortened by 3 bases and J by 1 base, with 6 bases between the two germline ends. Germline assignment: CDR1 MNHEY and CDR2 SMNVEV (reference sequence). The CDR3 extends over 13 amino acids. The CDR3 protein is CASSLTRNTEAFF. CDR3 nucleotide sequence: TGTGCCAGCAGTTTGACAAGGAACACTGAAGCTTTCTTT.

The genes are TRBV5-1 and TRBJ2-2; 7 nucleotides match TRBD2. Per germline, CDR1 SGHRS and CDR2 YFSETQ. Trimming took 4 bases from V and 4 from J; bases not matched to a gene: 4. The CDR3 has 14 residues. The CDR3 protein is CASSPASGTGELFF. The CDR3, as DNA: TGCGCCAGCAGCCCGGCTAGCGGCACCGGGGAGCTGTTTTTT.

This sequence joins TRBV29-1 and TRBJ2-7, with D possibly TRBD2 on 6 matching bases. This CDR3 spans 14 amino acids. Looked up from germline, CDR1 is SQVTM and CDR2 is ANQGSEA. V was clipped by 1 base and J by 0 bases, with 10 bases between them. The DNA for the CDR3 is TGCAGCGTTGAAGTGGAGGGGAGCTCCTACGAGCAGTACTTC. Encoded protein: CSVEVEGSSYEQYF.

This chain's CDR3 is CASSPFNPGLAGSEQFF. CDR3 DNA: TGTGCCAGCAGCCCGTTCAATCCGGGACTAGCGGGAAGTGAGCAGTTCTTC. This sequence joins TRBV5-4 and TRBJ2-1; TRBD2 aligns across 13 bases. The V and J ends lost 4 bases and 9 bases, in that order; junction bases with no gene match: 13. Germline CDR1 and CDR2: SGHNT and YYREEE (reference sequence). The CDR3 has 17 residues.

The rearrangement joins TRBV5-1 to TRBJ1-2; D gene ambiguous. The CDR3 sequence is 15 residues long. Trimming removed 4 bases from V and 7 bases from J, with 20 bases in between. Germline loops: CDR1 SGHRS, CDR2 YFSETQ. The CDR3 coding sequence is TGCGCCAGCAGCCCGGACGGACGTGTGGGAGGTGGCTACACCTTC. Protein product: CASSPDGRVGGGYTF. Supplemented by reference TRBV5-1 and TRBJ1-2, the full variable domain reads KAGVTQTPRYLIKTRGQQVTLSCSPISGHRSVSWYQQTPGQGLQFLFEYFSETQRNKGNFPGRFSGRQFSNSRSEMNVSTLELGDSALYLCASSPDGRVGGGYTFGSGTRLTVV.

The chain is built from TRBV4-2 and TRBJ2-7; D not resolved. The V and J ends lost 0 bases and 2 bases respectively, with 14 bases between them. Looked up from germline, CDR1 is LGHNA and CDR2 is YNFKEQ. The CDR3 is made up of 16 amino acids. The CDR3 is CASSQDYGSLPYEQYF. For the CDR3, the DNA is TGTGCCAGCAGCCAAGACTACGGGTCCCTCCCCTACGAGCAGTACTTC.

The J gene is TRBJ2-3, the V gene TRBV4-2, with D tentatively TRBD1 (5 bases). CDR1 and CDR2 from the germline V gene are LGHNA and YNFKEQ. This CDR3 is built from 16 residues. V was clipped by 0 bases and J by 5 bases, with 15 bases between them. The CDR3 sequence is CASSQEGQGQGDTQYF. In DNA form, the CDR3 reads TGTGCCAGCAGCCAAGAGGGGCAGGGCCAAGGAGATACGCAGTATTTT.

The V and J genes are TRBV18 and TRBJ2-7; 8 bases map to TRBD1. The CDR3 totals 15 residues. The V segment lost 3 bases and the J segment 0 bases; nucleotides outside the gene matches: 4. Germline assignment: CDR1 KGHSH and CDR2 LQKENI. The CDR3 reads CASSPGQGYSYEQYF. In DNA, the CDR3 is TGTGCCAGCTCACCTGGACAGGGCTACTCCTACGAGCAGTACTTC.

V and J are TRBV5-6 and TRBJ1-5, with D perhaps matching TRBD1 (6 bases). CDR3 length equals 14 residues. Per germline, CDR1 SGHDT and CDR2 YYEEEE. Trimming left V 0 bases short and J 6 bases short, with 10 bases between. The CDR3 sequence: CASSLAVGGQPQHF. As DNA, the CDR3 is TGTGCCAGCAGCTTGGCCGTAGGGGGTCAGCCCCAGCATTTT.

The chain has TRBV15 and TRBJ1-1; D is unresolved. The CDR3 consists of 15 residues. Trimming stripped 6 bases from V and 0 bases from J, with 14 bases between. CDR1 and CDR2 from the germline V gene are LNHNV and YYDKDF (reference sequence). The CDR3 is CATRLEKQLNTEAFF. The CDR3 nucleotides read TGTGCCACCAGACTAGAAAAGCAACTGAACACTGAAGCTTTCTTT.

The V gene is TRBV6-5, the J gene TRBJ1-5; unclear D gene. From germline, CDR1 is MNHEY and CDR2 SVGAGI. Trimming cost V 8 bases and J 6 bases, with 11 bases left between them. This CDR3 contains 12 residues. The CDR3 DNA is TGTGCCAGCCTGAACTTTGGTCAGCCCCAGCATTTT. Amino acid sequence: CASLNFGQPQHF.

The genes are TRBV6-5 and TRBJ2-7; maybe TRBD1 (6 bases). V was clipped by 5 bases and J by 0 bases, with 11 bases between them. This CDR3 has 14 residues. CDR1 is MNHEY, CDR2 SVGAGI, per germline. In DNA form, the CDR3 reads TGTGCCAGCAGTCCCCGGACAGCCTCCTACGAGCAGTACTTC. It codes for CASSPRTASYEQYF.

The V call is TRBV28, the J call TRBJ1-2, with 9 positions matching TRBD1. V gave up 6 bases and J gave up 2 bases; unmatched junction bases: 4. The CDR3 contains 14 residues. Germline V lookup: CDR1 MDHEN, CDR2 SYDVKM. The CDR3 DNA reads as TGTGCCAGCAGCCTAACAGGGGGCAACTATGGCTACACCTTC. The encoded protein is CASSLTGGNYGYTF.

The rearrangement joins TRBV10-1 to TRBJ2-3; 14 bases fit TRBD2. The J segment lost 3 bases and the V segment lost 6 bases, leaving 2 bases of the junction unmatched. Germline CDR1 and CDR2: WNHNN and SYGVQD (reference sequence). This CDR3 is built from 15 residues. Here the CDR3 reads CASRTSGRGTDTQYF. Here the CDR3 DNA reads TGCGCCAGCAGGACTAGCGGGAGGGGAACAGATACGCAGTATTTT.

This chain uses TRBV30 with TRBJ1-3; D not certain. CDR3 length: 13 residues. CDR1 is GTSNPN, CDR2 SVGIG, per germline (reference sequence). V lost 2 bases to trimming and J lost 4 bases, with 9 bases between them. CDR3 nucleotides: TGTGCCTGGAGTACCCGTCGGGGAAACACCATATATTTT. This gives the protein CAWSTRRGNTIYF.

The V and J genes are TRBV19 and TRBJ1-4, with TRBD1 matching 8 bases. After removal of 5 bases from V and 0 bases from J, the junction contained 11 bases not matched to a gene. CDR1 and CDR2 from the germline V gene are LNHDA and SQIVND (reference sequence). CDR3 length: 18 residues. The CDR3 protein is CASSSDRGISTTNEKLFF. The CDR3 bases are TGTGCCAGTAGTTCAGACAGGGGAATCTCAACAACTAATGAAAAACTGTTTTTT.

The rearrangement joins TRBV23-1 to TRBJ1-1; 12 bases line up with TRBD1. TRBV23-1 is identified as an open reading frame with a role that is uncertain. V lost 6 bases, J lost 1 base, and 6 bases stayed unmatched. The CDR3 is 16 amino acids. CDR3 amino acids: CASRIGTGGPNTEAFF. DNA for the CDR3: TGCGCCAGCAGAATCGGGACAGGGGGCCCGAACACTGAAGCTTTCTTT.

This chain joins TRBV5-1 and TRBJ1-2, with 7 positions matching TRBD1. The CDR3 is made up of 14 amino acids. CDR1 is SGHRS, CDR2 YFSETQ, per germline. J gave up 4 bases and V 1 base, and 4 bases lay outside the gene matches. The CDR3 reads CASSLSDRVYGYTF. The CDR3 DNA reads TGCGCCAGCAGCTTGAGTGACAGGGTCTATGGCTACACCTTC. The full variable domain, rest sourced from reference TRBV5-1 and TRBJ1-2, is KAGVTQTPRYLIKTRGQQVTLSCSPISGHRSVSWYQQTPGQGLQFLFEYFSETQRNKGNFPGRFSGRQFSNSRSEMNVSTLELGDSALYLCASSLSDRVYGYTFGSGTRLTVV.

The rearrangement uses TRBV12-3 or TRBV12-4 and TRBJ1-1, with D possibly matching TRBD1 (6 bases). This CDR3 spans 13 amino acids. V was pared by 8 bases and J by 0 bases, with 10 bases between. CDR3 in DNA: TGTGCCAGCGGTCAGGGGTTGAACACTGAAGCTTTCTTT. Its protein product is CASGQGLNTEAFF.